The 10 T cell receptor beta chains reported below all come from one sample, sequenced in a study of blood T cell repertoires in COVID-19. Profiling relied on immunoSEQ multiplex PCR, and the TCRdb table lists in-frame clones only, not all of them. The sample contains 93,000 or so clones, about 87% of which appear only once. The specimen was peripheral blood. Every receptor here comes from a human donor in a cohort sampled during active or convalescent COVID-19.

The chain recombines TRBV7-2 with TRBJ1-1, with TRBD1 identical over 8 bases. The germline CDR1 and CDR2 sequences are SGHTA and FQGNSA. This CDR3 comprises 13 residues. J was trimmed by 5 bases and V by 5 bases; bases with no gene match: 4. CDR3 sequence (DNA): TGTGCCAGCAGCCGGACAGGGCCGACTGAAGCTTTCTTT. Its protein product is CASSRTGPTEAFF.

This sequence joins TRBV5-4 and TRBJ2-2, with a weak D call TRBD1 (7 bases). This CDR3 is 14 amino acids long. The V gene's germline CDR1 is SGHNT and CDR2 YYREEE (reference sequence). V gave up 0 bases and J gave up 7 bases, with 10 bases separating them. Here the CDR3 reads CASSLAGGNGELFF. As DNA, the CDR3 is TGTGCCAGCAGCTTGGCAGGGGGGAACGGGGAGCTGTTTTTT. Based on the CDR3 plus reference TRBV5-4 and TRBJ2-2, the full variable domain is ETGVTQSPTHLIKTRGQQVTLRCSSQSGHNTVSWYQQALGQGPQFIFQYYREEENGRGNFPPRFSGLQFPNYSSELNVNALELDDSALYLCASSLAGGNGELFFGEGSRLTVL.

The chain joins TRBV6-5 to TRBJ2-5; 10 bases map to TRBD1. The CDR3 spans 15 residues. The J segment lost 5 bases and the V segment lost 2 bases, leaving 5 bases of the junction unmatched. The V gene's germline CDR1 is MNHEY and CDR2 SVGAGI. This CDR3 reads CASSYEGQGYETQYF. The DNA of the CDR3 is TGTGCCAGCAGTTACGAGGGACAGGGGTACGAGACCCAGTACTTC.

CDR3 nucleotide sequence: TGTGCCAGCAGCGTGGAACTGAGCGGGGGGGCGGTTTGTGAGCAGTTCTTC. Translated, it gives CASSVELSGGAVCEQFF. The V gene is TRBV21-1, the J gene TRBJ2-1; whether TRBD2, the table's D call, matches the DNA was not checked. TRBV21-1 is a pseudogene segment. The CDR3 is 17 amino acids.

This clone turned up a few times. The chain uses TRBV10-3 and TRBJ1-1; D is undetermined. This CDR3 comprises 11 residues. Germline-derived CDR1 and CDR2 are ENHRY and SYGVKD. The ends were cut back, 1 base at V and 8 bases at J, with 5 bases in the middle. CDR3 amino acids: CAISEFSEAFF. Here the CDR3 DNA reads TGTGCCATCAGTGAGTTCTCGGAAGCTTTCTTT.

This sequence joins TRBV15 and TRBJ1-6, with 10 bases matching TRBD1. This CDR3 has 14 amino acids. Germline assignment: CDR1 LNHNV and CDR2 YYDKDF (reference sequence). V was clipped by 4 bases and J by 8 bases; unmatched bases: 2. DNA for the CDR3: TGTGCCACCAGCACCGGGACAGGGGATTCACCCCTCCACTTT. Amino acid sequence: CATSTGTGDSPLHF.

V gene TRBV5-6 combines with J gene TRBJ2-5, with D hard to call. The V end was cut by 2 bases, the J end by 5 bases, with 13 bases between. Germline lookup yields CDR1 SGHDT and CDR2 YYEEEE. The CDR3 is made up of 14 amino acids. The CDR3 region is CASSFGVAYETQYF. CDR3 DNA sequence: TGTGCCAGCAGCTTTGGTGTAGCATACGAGACCCAGTACTTC. Using reference TRBV5-6 and TRBJ2-5 for the parts outside the CDR3, the full variable domain is DAGVTQSPTHLIKTRGQQVTLRCSPKSGHDTVSWYQQALGQGPQFIFQYYEEEERQRGNFPDRFSGHQFPNYSSELNVNALLLGDSALYLCASSFGVAYETQYFGPGTRLLVL.

The chain combines TRBV24-1 with TRBJ1-6; the D is unclear. The CDR3 has 16 residues. The V gene's germline CDR1 is KGHDR and CDR2 SFDVKD. V was shortened by 5 bases and J by 1 base, with 11 bases between the two germline ends. CDR3 protein: CATSARGGSYNSPLHF. The CDR3 DNA follows: TGTGCCACCAGTGCCCGGGGTGGGTCCTATAATTCACCCCTCCACTTT.

This clone was counted only a few times. The V and J genes are TRBV5-4 and TRBJ2-5; D may be TRBD1 (5 bases). The CDR3 runs to 13 residues. The germline V and J ends were trimmed by 9 bases and 0 bases, with 12 bases remaining between them. CDR1 and CDR2 (germline): SGHNT, YYREEE (reference sequence). The CDR3 DNA follows: TGTGCCACAACTACAGGAGACCAAGAGACCCAGTACTTC. Translated: CATTTGDQETQYF.

The CDR3 DNA reads TGTGCTAGTGGTTTGGTACTTGGGGCTTCCGGGACAGGGAACTACGAGCAGTACTTC. Residues: CASGLVLGASGTGNYEQYF. V is TRBV12-5 and J is TRBJ2-7; TRBD1 agrees at 9 bases. Losses at the gene ends were 0 bases for V and 3 bases for J; bases not matched to a gene: 15. Per the germline V gene, CDR1 is LGHNT and CDR2 is FRNRAP. The CDR3 is 19 residues long. Looking up the rest from reference TRBV12-5 and TRBJ2-7 gives the full variable domain: DARVTQTPRHKVTEMGQEVTMRCQPILGHNTVFWYRQTMMQGLELLAYFRNRAPLDDSGMPKDRFSAEMPDATLATLKIQPSEPRDSAVYFCASGLVLGASGTGNYEQYFGPGTRLTVT.